A selection of T cell receptor beta chains follows, all from one sample in a study of blood T cell repertoires in COVID-19. Produced via immunoSEQ multiplex PCR; TCRdb's table is partial and in-frame only. The sample consists of under 200,000 clones, under 85% of them appearing once. The sequenced sample consisted of peripheral blood. The receptor set was obtained from a man in his sixties with active or convalescent COVID-19. The CDR3 runs from the conserved cysteine through the conserved F or W. A D gene is named only where the DNA matches it firmly. Clone size, where shown, is once, few, many, or a class for clones that have expanded.

clone_size j_call v_call d_call cdr3_aa cdr3_nt
. TRBJ2-1 TRBV11-3 . CASSTGHYNEQFF TGTGCCAGCAGCACGGGACATTACAATGAGCAGTTCTTC
. TRBJ2-1 TRBV11-2 TRBD2 CASSTLAGGYNEQFF TGTGCCAGCAGCACCCTAGCGGGAGGGTACAATGAGCAGTTCTTC
. TRBJ2-1 TRBV7-2 . CASSLRRANEQFF TGTGCCAGCAGCTTGCGGAGGGCCAATGAGCAGTTCTTC
. TRBJ2-2 TRBV2 . CASSSSGYTGELFF TGTGCCAGCAGCTCGAGCGGGTACACCGGGGAGCTGTTTTTT
. TRBJ1-1 TRBV6-5 TRBD1 CASSYSSRGDTEAFF TGTGCCAGCAGTTACTCGAGCAGGGGGGACACTGAAGCTTTCTTT
. TRBJ2-7 TRBV5-4 TRBD2 CASGLAGVAYEQYF TGTGCCAGCGGATTAGCGGGAGTGGCCTACGAGCAGTACTTC
. TRBJ2-7 TRBV28 TRBD1 CATATGGYEQYF TGTGCCACCGCGACAGGGGGGTACGAGCAGTACTTC
few TRBJ2-3 TRBV27 . CASSRLGSAGSTDTQYF TGTGCCAGCAGCCGTTTGGGATCTGCGGGGAGCACAGATACGCAGTATTTT
. TRBJ1-6 TRBV5-6 . CASSLNGFWGPLNSPLHF TGTGCCAGCAGCTTGAACGGGTTCTGGGGCCCTCTTAATTCACCCCTCCACTTT
. TRBJ2-2 TRBV24-1 TRBD2 CATSSAGEGTGELFF TGTGCCACCAGCTCAGCGGGAGAAGGCACCGGGGAGCTGTTTTTT
. TRBJ2-3 TRBV7-9 . CASSWQGTDTQYF TGTGCCAGCAGCTGGCAGGGCACAGATACGCAGTATTTT
. TRBJ2-1 TRBV4-2 TRBD2 CASSYRLAGSYNEQFF TGTGCCAGCAGCTATCGACTAGCGGGATCCTACAATGAGCAGTTCTTC
few TRBJ1-1 TRBV5-4 . CASSLEGITEAFF TGTGCCAGCAGCTTAGAGGGAATCACTGAAGCTTTCTTT
. TRBJ2-3 TRBV4-2 TRBD2 CASRGPLREGADTQYF TGTGCCAGCAGGGGCCCCCTGCGGGAGGGCGCAGATACGCAGTATTTT
. TRBJ1-5 TRBV18 TRBD1 CASSAKDRGAGQPQHF TGTGCCAGCTCAGCAAAGGACAGGGGGGCCGGTCAGCCCCAGCATTTT
. TRBJ2-1 TRBV6-2/TRBV6-3 TRBD2 CASSPSSGRKFF TGTGCCAGCAGCCCCTCAAGCGGGAGGAAGTTCTTC
. TRBJ2-1 TRBV5-1 TRBD2 CASSFLPPTSAPYNEQFF TGCGCCAGCAGCTTTCTCCCACCTACTAGCGCACCATACAATGAGCAGTTCTTC
. TRBJ2-1 TRBV12-3/TRBV12-4 . CASSSRGNEQFF TGTGCCAGCAGCTCCAGGGGTAATGAGCAGTTCTTC
. TRBJ2-7 TRBV28 . CASSPQGHIRYEQYF TGTGCCAGCAGCCCACAGGGACATATACGCTACGAGCAGTACTTC
. TRBJ1-1 TRBV5-1 . CASSLTPDGNTEAFF TGCGCCAGCAGCTTAACACCTGATGGGAACACTGAAGCTTTCTTT
. TRBJ2-2 TRBV19 . CASRTGGAGELFF TGTGCCAGTAGAACAGGGGGGGCCGGGGAGCTGTTTTTT
. TRBJ2-1 TRBV20-1 . CSANREYLQFF TGCAGTGCTAATAGGGAGTATCTGCAGTTCTTC
. TRBJ1-1 TRBV5-6 TRBD1 CASSRRLGTGVPNTEAFF TGTGCCAGCAGCCGTAGGCTGGGGACAGGGGTTCCGAACACTGAAGCTTTCTTT
. TRBJ2-3 TRBV28 . CAIAPRRSGGDTQYF TGTGCCATCGCTCCTAGGCGCTCCGGCGGGGATACGCAGTATTTT
few TRBJ1-1 TRBV5-8 TRBD1 CASTSTGTAKAFF TGTGCCAGCACCTCGACCGGGACAGCCAAAGCTTTCTTT
. TRBJ2-1 TRBV4-2 . CASSHPGGDEQFF TGTGCCAGCAGCCACCCCGGCGGCGATGAGCAGTTCTTC
once TRBJ2-7 TRBV5-4 . CASSLVSGDPYEQYF TGTGCCAGCAGCTTGGTTTCGGGAGATCCCTACGAGCAGTACTTC
. TRBJ2-5 TRBV28 . CASREAETQYF TGTGCCAGCAGAGAGGCAGAGACCCAGTACTTC